The 21 T cell receptor beta chains presented below share a single source sample, sequenced in a study of blood T cell repertoires in COVID-19 (TCRdb year 2020). Libraries were built with the immunoSEQ multiplex PCR assay. TCRdb retrieved this table from immuneACCESS and kept in-frame rearrangements only. Not all clones are present; in checked studies, unresolved V genes account for under half, and no reason is known for the remainder. The sample yields roughly 80,000 clones; roughly four fifths were counted once. Together, the top ten hold just over 20% of the sample. Material: peripheral blood. Receptors originate from a human donor in a cohort sampled during active COVID-19.

This clone was seen once. The chain recombines TRBV28 with TRBJ1-5; 10 bases agree with TRBD1. Trimming took 4 bases from V and 2 from J; bases not matched to a gene: 2. The CDR3 extends over 15 amino acids. The germline V gene has CDR1 MDHEN and CDR2 SYDVKM. CDR3 in DNA: TGTGCCAGCAGTTCTGGGACAGGGGGCAATCAGCCCCAGCATTTT. This sequence encodes CASSSGTGGNQPQHF.

This clone was found a few times. The CDR3 reads CATSDPKGGRQPQHF. The CDR3 DNA follows: TGTGCCACCAGTGACCCCAAGGGCGGGCGTCAGCCCCAGCATTTT. The V call is TRBV24-1, the J call TRBJ1-5; D not certain. Germline V gives CDR1 KGHDR, CDR2 SFDVKD. Trimming stripped 4 bases from V and 6 bases from J, with 15 bases between. The CDR3 contains 15 residues.

This rearrangement joins TRBV9 to TRBJ2-5; 11 bases fit TRBD1. CDR1 is SGDLS and CDR2 is YYNGEE in the germline V gene. The CDR3 is 17 residues long. Trimming removed 0 bases from V and 5 bases from J; junction bases left unmatched: 9. CDR3 DNA: TGTGCCAGCAGCGTAGCTGTGGACAGGGGGCGGAGGGAGACCCAGTACTTC. It encodes CASSVAVDRGRRETQYF.

The chain recombines TRBV24-1 with TRBJ2-7, with 12 nucleotides matching TRBD1. This CDR3 region has 16 residues. Looked up from germline, CDR1 is KGHDR and CDR2 is SFDVKD. Losses at the gene ends were 2 bases for V and 4 bases for J; bases not matched to a gene: 5. CDR3 coding DNA: TGTGCCACCAGTGATTCCGGGACAGGGGGCTGGTACGAGCAGTACTTC. Amino acids: CATSDSGTGGWYEQYF.

The chain uses TRBV5-1 and TRBJ2-5; 16 bases fit TRBD2. J was trimmed by 2 bases and V by 4 bases; bases with no gene match: 17. This CDR3 contains 21 residues. Germline CDR1 reads SGHRS; CDR2 reads YFSETQ. The CDR3: CASSMNPTGTSGGGSQETQYF. The CDR3 nucleotides read TGCGCCAGCAGCATGAACCCTACCGGGACTAGCGGGGGGGGTAGTCAAGAGACCCAGTACTTC.

This chain joins TRBV6-4 and TRBJ2-2; 10 positions match TRBD1. V lost 6 bases, J lost 3 bases, and 1 base stayed unmatched. The germline gives CDR1 MRHNA, CDR2 SNTAGT. The CDR3 extends over 14 amino acids. CDR3 sequence reads: CASRGTGDTGELFF. The CDR3 bases are TGTGCCAGCAGAGGGACAGGGGACACCGGGGAGCTGTTTTTT.

This clone appeared once. DNA of the CDR3: TGTGCCAGCAGCCGGGACTCGTGGGAGACCCAGTACTTC. Protein product: CASSRDSWETQYF. The V call is TRBV12-3 or TRBV12-4, the J call TRBJ2-5, with D perhaps TRBD2 (6 bases). The CDR3 consists of 13 residues. V was clipped by 6 bases and J by 5 bases, with 13 bases between them.

This clone was picked up one time. V and J are TRBV10-3 and TRBJ2-3; TRBD1 aligns across 8 bases. V shed 4 bases and J 2 bases; nucleotides not matched to a gene: 2. The CDR3 contains 14 residues. CDR1 is ENHRY and CDR2 is SYGVKD in the germline V gene. CDR3 in amino acids: CAISGGQDTDTQYF. The CDR3, as DNA: TGTGCCATCAGTGGGGGACAGGACACAGATACGCAGTATTTT.

The V call is TRBV5-6, the J call TRBJ2-2; tentative D call: TRBD2 (5 bases). CDR1 is SGHDT, CDR2 YYEEEE, per germline. The CDR3 totals 14 residues. Deletions cut 1 base from V and 8 bases from J, with 12 bases between. DNA of the CDR3: TGTGCCAGCAGCTTGTTACGGGGATATGGGGAGCTGTTTTTT. It codes for CASSLLRGYGELFF. Filled out from reference TRBV5-6 and TRBJ2-2, the complete variable domain reads DAGVTQSPTHLIKTRGQQVTLRCSPKSGHDTVSWYQQALGQGPQFIFQYYEEEERQRGNFPDRFSGHQFPNYSSELNVNALLLGDSALYLCASSLLRGYGELFFGEGSRLTVL.

The chain recombines TRBV12-3 or TRBV12-4 with TRBJ2-1; 9 bases are shared with TRBD1. The CDR3 has 12 amino acids. With V trimmed by 7 bases and J by 13 bases, 8 bases remained unmatched. CDR3 protein: CASTPDRGAQFF. CDR3 coding DNA: TGTGCCAGCACCCCGGACAGGGGAGCTCAGTTCTTC.

The chain uses TRBV19 and TRBJ1-2; D unresolved. From germline, CDR1 is LNHDA and CDR2 SQIVND (reference sequence). Deletions cut 3 bases from V and 8 bases from J, with 16 bases between. This CDR3 is 14 amino acids long. The CDR3: CASSILTTGIGYTF. For the CDR3, the DNA is TGTGCCAGTAGTATCCTAACGACGGGGATAGGCTACACCTTC.

The table lists this clone with a few counts. The V gene is TRBV2, the J gene TRBJ1-2; no firm D call. V was clipped by 7 bases and J by 4 bases, with 16 bases between them. This CDR3 contains 14 residues. The germline gives CDR1 SNHLY, CDR2 FYNNEI. The CDR3 coding sequence is TGTGCCAGCACTGGGCCGAACAGCGGCTATGGCTACACCTTC. Encoded protein: CASTGPNSGYGYTF.

The chain uses TRBV18 and TRBJ1-5; 9 bases are shared with TRBD1. The CDR3 contains 15 residues. Per the germline V gene, CDR1 is KGHSH and CDR2 is LQKENI. V lost 6 bases and J lost 4; bases outside the gene matches: 7. This CDR3 is CASSQTGQGNQPQHF. In nucleotides, the CDR3 is TGTGCCAGCTCCCAAACGGGACAGGGAAATCAGCCCCAGCATTTT.

The chain couples TRBV21-1 to TRBJ2-5; TRBD1, the D gene given by the table, was not confirmed from the DNA. TRBV21-1 corresponds to a pseudogene. This CDR3 region has 15 residues. The DNA for the CDR3 is TGTGCCAGCAGCAAAGGGCTGGTTCCGCTGGAGACCCAGTACTTC. Its translation is CASSKGLVPLETQYF.

This chain joins TRBV6-5 and TRBJ1-2, with TRBD1 as a possible D gene (5 bases). Germline assignment: CDR1 MNHEY and CDR2 SVGAGI. This CDR3 comprises 15 residues. The V gene lost 7 bases and the J gene lost 3 bases, with 18 bases spanning the gap. As DNA, the CDR3 is TGTGCCAGCACCCGAAGGACAAAGTCGGACTATGGCTACACCTTC. It translates to CASTRRTKSDYGYTF.

The chain couples TRBV28 to TRBJ1-5; tentatively, D is TRBD1 (5 bases). The CDR3 length is 16 residues. The V gene lost 6 bases and the J gene lost 0 bases, with 15 bases spanning the gap. Germline V gene lookup returns CDR1 MDHEN and CDR2 SYDVKM. DNA for the CDR3: TGTGCCAGCAGATCAGAAAGAAGGGGTAGCAATCAGCCCCAGCATTTT. Protein product: CASRSERRGSNQPQHF.

The chain recombines TRBV9 with TRBJ1-5, with a tentative D call TRBD1 (6 bases). Germline lookup yields CDR1 SGDLS and CDR2 YYNGEE. V lost 7 bases and J 5 bases, leaving 16 bases between the germline ends. This CDR3 spans 14 amino acids. The CDR3 DNA follows: TGTGCCAGCGGCCGTCGGGACACATATCAGCCCCAGCATTTT. It translates to CASGRRDTYQPQHF. The full variable domain, completed using reference TRBV9 and TRBJ1-5, is DSGVTQTPKHLITATGQRVTLRCSPRSGDLSVYWYQQSLDQGLQFLIQYYNGEERAKGNILERFSAQQFPDLHSELNLSSLELGDSALYFCASGRRDTYQPQHFGDGTRLSIL.

The chain joins TRBV5-1 to TRBJ2-7, with 7 bases lining up with TRBD1. The CDR3 has 16 amino acids. Germline assignment: CDR1 SGHRS and CDR2 YFSETQ. After removal of 1 base from V and 0 bases from J, the junction contained 7 bases not matched to a gene. The CDR3 DNA reads TGCGCCAGCAGCTTGACAGGGGCGCACAGCTCCTACGAGCAGTACTTC. Protein product: CASSLTGAHSSYEQYF.

With regard to this clone: The germline gene is not matched at one end of the junction; a read error may be the cause. The rearrangement links TRBV7-2 to TRBJ1-2; TRBD1 might be the D (6 bases). This CDR3 comprises 13 residues. Germline V CDR1 and CDR2: SGHTA, FQGNSA. CDR3 nucleotides: TGTGCCAGCCAGAGGGTAGGGGGGGATGGCAACACCTTC. It yields the protein CASQRVGGDGNTF.

The table lists this clone with a count of one. The chain combines TRBV7-3 with TRBJ2-2; D gene ambiguous. The CDR3 is 14 residues long. Per the germline V gene, CDR1 is SGHTA and CDR2 is FQGTGA. Trimming removed 2 bases at V and 4 bases at J, with 8 bases between. CDR3 sequence reads: CASSLGPITGELFF. The DNA of the CDR3 is TGTGCCAGCAGCTTAGGGCCGATCACCGGGGAGCTGTTTTTT. Using reference TRBV7-3 and TRBJ2-2 for the parts outside the CDR3, the full variable domain is GAGVSQTPSNKVTEKGKYVELRCDPISGHTALYWYRQSLGQGPEFLIYFQGTGAADDSGLPNDRFFAVRPEGSVSTLKIQRTERGDSAVYLCASSLGPITGELFFGEGSRLTVL.

The chain has TRBV5-6 and TRBJ2-2; D remains ambiguous. Germline V gene lookup returns CDR1 SGHDT and CDR2 YYEEEE. The CDR3 sequence is 16 residues long. The V and J ends lost 1 base and 4 bases respectively, with 14 bases between them. The CDR3 DNA reads TGTGCCAGCAGCTTGCCCTACGATTCAAGCACCGGGGAGCTGTTTTTT. Its protein is CASSLPYDSSTGELFF.